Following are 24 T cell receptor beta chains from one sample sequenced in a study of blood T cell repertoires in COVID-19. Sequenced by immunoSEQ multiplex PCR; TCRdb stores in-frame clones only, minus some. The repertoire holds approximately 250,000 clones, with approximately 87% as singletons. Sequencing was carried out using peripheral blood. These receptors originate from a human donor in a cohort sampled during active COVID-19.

The CDR3 DNA follows: TGCGCCAGCAGCACAGAGGACGGGATTGGCTACACCTTC. Its protein is CASSTEDGIGYTF. This rearrangement joins TRBV4-1 to TRBJ1-2; D gene unclear. In germline, CDR1 is MGHRA, CDR2 YSYEKL. V was clipped by 5 bases and J by 7 bases, with 14 bases between them. CDR3 length: 13 residues.

The CDR3 region is CASKDRVLSDEQYF. In nucleotides, the CDR3 is TGTGCCAGCAAGGACAGGGTCCTGAGCGACGAGCAGTACTTC. This chain uses TRBV28 with TRBJ2-7, with 8 bases fitting TRBD1. V shed 7 bases, J shed 5 bases, and the junction held 10 bases outside the gene matches. Germline lookup yields CDR1 MDHEN and CDR2 SYDVKM. The CDR3 extends over 14 amino acids.

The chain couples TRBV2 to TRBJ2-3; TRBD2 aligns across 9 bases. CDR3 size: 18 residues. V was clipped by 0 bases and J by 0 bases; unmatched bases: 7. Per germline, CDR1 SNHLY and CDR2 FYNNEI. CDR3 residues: CASSEAPPSGVSTDTQYF. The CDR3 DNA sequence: TGTGCCAGCAGTGAAGCGCCGCCTAGCGGGGTCAGCACAGATACGCAGTATTTT.

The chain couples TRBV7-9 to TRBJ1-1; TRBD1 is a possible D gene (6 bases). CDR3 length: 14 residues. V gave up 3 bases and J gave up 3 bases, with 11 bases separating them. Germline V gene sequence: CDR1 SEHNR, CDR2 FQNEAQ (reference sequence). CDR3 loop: CASSFTGWYTEAFF. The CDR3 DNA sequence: TGTGCCAGCAGCTTCACAGGGTGGTACACTGAAGCTTTCTTT.

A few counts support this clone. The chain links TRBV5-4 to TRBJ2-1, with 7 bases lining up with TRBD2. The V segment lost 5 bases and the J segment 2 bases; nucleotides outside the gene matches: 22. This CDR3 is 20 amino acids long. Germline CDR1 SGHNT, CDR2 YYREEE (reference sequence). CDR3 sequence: CASSTLSGVGLRRAYNEQFF. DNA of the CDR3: TGTGCCAGCAGTACCTTGAGCGGGGTGGGTCTTCGCCGAGCCTACAATGAGCAGTTCTTC.

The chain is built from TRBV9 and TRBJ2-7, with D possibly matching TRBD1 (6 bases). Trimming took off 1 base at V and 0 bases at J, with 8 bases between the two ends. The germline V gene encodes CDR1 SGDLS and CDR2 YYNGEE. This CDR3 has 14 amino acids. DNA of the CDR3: TGTGCCAGCAGCGTAACAGGGTTCTCCTACGAGCAGTACTTC. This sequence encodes CASSVTGFSYEQYF.

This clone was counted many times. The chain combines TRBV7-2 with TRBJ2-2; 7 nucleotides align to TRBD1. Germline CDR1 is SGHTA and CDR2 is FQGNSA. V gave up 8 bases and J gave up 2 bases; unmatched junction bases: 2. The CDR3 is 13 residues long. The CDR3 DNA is TGTGCCAGCGACAGGGATAACACCGGGGAGCTGTTTTTT. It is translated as CASDRDNTGELFF.

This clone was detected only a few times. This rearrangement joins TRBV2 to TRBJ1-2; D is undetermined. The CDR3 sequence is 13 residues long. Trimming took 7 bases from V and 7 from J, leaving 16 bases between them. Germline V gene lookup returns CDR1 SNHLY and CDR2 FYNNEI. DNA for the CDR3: TGTGCCAGCATCTCGGGAAACGGGCTTGGCTACACCTTC. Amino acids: CASISGNGLGYTF.

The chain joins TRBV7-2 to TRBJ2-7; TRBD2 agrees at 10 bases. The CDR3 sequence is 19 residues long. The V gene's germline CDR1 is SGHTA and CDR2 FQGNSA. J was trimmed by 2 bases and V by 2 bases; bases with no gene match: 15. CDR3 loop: CASSLRTLAGELTTYEQYF. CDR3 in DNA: TGTGCCAGCAGCTTAAGGACGCTAGCGGGGGAACTTACAACCTACGAGCAGTACTTC. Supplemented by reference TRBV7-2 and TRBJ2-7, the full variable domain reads GAGVSQSPSNKVTEKGKDVELRCDPISGHTALYWYRQSLGQGLEFLIYFQGNSAPDKSGLPSDRFSAERTGGSVSTLTIQRTQQEDSAVYLCASSLRTLAGELTTYEQYFGPGTRLTVT.

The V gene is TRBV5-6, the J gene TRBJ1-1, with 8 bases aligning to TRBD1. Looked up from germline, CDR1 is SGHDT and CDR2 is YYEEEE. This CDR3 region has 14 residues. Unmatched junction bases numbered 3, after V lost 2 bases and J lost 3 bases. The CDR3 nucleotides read TGTGCCAGCAGCTTTTACAGGGGGTACACTGAAGCTTTCTTT. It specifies CASSFYRGYTEAFF.

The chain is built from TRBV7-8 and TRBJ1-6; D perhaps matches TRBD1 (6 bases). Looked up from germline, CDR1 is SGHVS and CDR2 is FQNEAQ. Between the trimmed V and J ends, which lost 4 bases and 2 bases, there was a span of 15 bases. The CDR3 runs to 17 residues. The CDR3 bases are TGTGCCAGCAGCTATCAGGGGCCCTCAACCTATAATTCACCCCTCCACTTT. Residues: CASSYQGPSTYNSPLHF.

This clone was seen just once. The CDR3 reads CASNSYSSGANVLTF. As DNA, the CDR3 is TGTGCCAGCAACTCGTATTCCTCTGGGGCCAACGTCCTGACTTTC. The gene calls are TRBV11-2 and TRBJ2-6, with D unresolved. Germline CDR1 SGHAT, CDR2 FQNNGV. The CDR3 has 15 residues. Between the trimmed V and J ends, which lost 7 bases and 0 bases, there was a span of 10 bases.

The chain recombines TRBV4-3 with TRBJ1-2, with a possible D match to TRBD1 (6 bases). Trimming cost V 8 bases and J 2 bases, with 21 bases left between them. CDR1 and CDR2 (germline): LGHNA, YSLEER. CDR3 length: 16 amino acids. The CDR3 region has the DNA TGCGCCAGCTCTCCGGGACAAATAGGTTACAACTATGGCTACACCTTC. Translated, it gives CASSPGQIGYNYGYTF.

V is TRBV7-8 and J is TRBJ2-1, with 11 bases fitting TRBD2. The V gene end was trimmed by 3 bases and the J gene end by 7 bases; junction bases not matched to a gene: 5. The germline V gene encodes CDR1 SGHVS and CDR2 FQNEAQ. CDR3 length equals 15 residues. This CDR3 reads CASSFNLAGGNEQFF. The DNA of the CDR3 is TGTGCCAGCAGCTTTAATCTAGCGGGAGGTAATGAGCAGTTCTTC.

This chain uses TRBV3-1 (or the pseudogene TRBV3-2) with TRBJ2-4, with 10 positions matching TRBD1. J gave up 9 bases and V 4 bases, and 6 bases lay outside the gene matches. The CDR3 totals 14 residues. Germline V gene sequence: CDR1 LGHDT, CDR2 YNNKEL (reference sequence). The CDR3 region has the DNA TGTGCCAGCAGCCTAGGACAGGGGGGTGCCATTCAGTACTTC. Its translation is CASSLGQGGAIQYF.

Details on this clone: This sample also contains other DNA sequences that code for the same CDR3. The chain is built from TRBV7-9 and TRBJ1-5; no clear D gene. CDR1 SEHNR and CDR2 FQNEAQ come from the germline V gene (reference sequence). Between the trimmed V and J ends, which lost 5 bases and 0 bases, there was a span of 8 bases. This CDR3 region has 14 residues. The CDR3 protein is CASSPGGSNQPQHF. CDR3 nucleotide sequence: TGTGCCAGCAGCCCTGGAGGTAGCAATCAGCCCCAGCATTTT.

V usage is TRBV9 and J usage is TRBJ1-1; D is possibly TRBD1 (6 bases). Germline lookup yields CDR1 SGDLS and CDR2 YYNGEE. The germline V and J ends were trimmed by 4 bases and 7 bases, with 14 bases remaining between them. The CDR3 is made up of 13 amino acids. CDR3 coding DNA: TGTGCCAGCAGCATACACGCGGACAGTGAAGCTTTCTTT. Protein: CASSIHADSEAFF. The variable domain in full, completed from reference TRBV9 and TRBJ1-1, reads DSGVTQTPKHLITATGQRVTLRCSPRSGDLSVYWYQQSLDQGLQFLIQYYNGEERAKGNILERFSAQQFPDLHSELNLSSLELGDSALYFCASSIHADSEAFFGQGTRLTVV.

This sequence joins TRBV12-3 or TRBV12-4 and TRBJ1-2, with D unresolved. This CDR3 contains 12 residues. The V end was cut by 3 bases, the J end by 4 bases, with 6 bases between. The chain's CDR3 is CASSFGSYGYTF. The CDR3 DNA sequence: TGTGCCAGCAGTTTCGGTAGCTATGGCTACACCTTC.

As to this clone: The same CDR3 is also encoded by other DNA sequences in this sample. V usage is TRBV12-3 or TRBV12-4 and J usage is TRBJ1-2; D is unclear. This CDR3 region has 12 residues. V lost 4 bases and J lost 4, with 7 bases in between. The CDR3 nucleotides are TGTGCCAGCAGTTCCGGTGGCTATGGCTACACCTTC. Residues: CASSSGGYGYTF.

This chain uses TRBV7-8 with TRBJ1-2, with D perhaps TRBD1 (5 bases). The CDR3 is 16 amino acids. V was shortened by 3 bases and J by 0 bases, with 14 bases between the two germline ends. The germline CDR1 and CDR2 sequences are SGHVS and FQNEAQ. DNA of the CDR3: TGTGCCAGCAGCTTGCCGGGGGGGGTGCCTAACTATGGCTACACCTTC. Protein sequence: CASSLPGGVPNYGYTF.

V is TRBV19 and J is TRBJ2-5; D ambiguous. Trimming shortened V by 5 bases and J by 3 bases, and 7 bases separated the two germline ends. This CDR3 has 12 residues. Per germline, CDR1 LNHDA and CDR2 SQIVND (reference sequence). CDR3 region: CASSARKETQYF. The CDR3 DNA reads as TGTGCCAGTAGTGCCAGGAAAGAGACCCAGTACTTC.

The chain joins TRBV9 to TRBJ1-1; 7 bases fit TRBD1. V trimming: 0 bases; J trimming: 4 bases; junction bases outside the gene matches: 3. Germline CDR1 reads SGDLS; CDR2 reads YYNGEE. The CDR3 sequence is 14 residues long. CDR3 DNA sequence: TGTGCCAGCAGCGTAGAGACAGGGTTCACTGAAGCTTTCTTT. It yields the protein CASSVETGFTEAFF.

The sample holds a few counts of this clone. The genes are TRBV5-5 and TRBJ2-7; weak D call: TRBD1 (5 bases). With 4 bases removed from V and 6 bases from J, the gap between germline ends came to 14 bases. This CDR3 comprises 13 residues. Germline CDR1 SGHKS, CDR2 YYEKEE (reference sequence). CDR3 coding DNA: TGTGCCAGCAGCACAGGAGACGGCGTCGAGCAGTACTTC. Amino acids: CASSTGDGVEQYF.

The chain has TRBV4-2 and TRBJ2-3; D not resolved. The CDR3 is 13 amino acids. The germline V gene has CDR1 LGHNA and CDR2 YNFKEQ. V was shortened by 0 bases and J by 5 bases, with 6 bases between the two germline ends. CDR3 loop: CASSQDPGDTQYF. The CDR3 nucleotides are TGTGCCAGCAGCCAAGATCCCGGAGATACGCAGTATTTT.